The present TCR beta chain was sequenced within a study of shared clonotypes between healthy human individuals. About the study: The study used three CD4 naive, three CD4 memory, two CD8 naive and one CD8 memory plate per donor. Findings and caveats of the study: Estimated richness values were generally larger in naive subsets than in memory subsets.

Per the original methods: Filtering of immunoSEQ junctional sequences could not match full-length read filtering. The assay was immunoSEQ multiplex PCR, and TCRdb's table has in-frame clones only and misses some. The D gene and trimming were derived from the DNA, and the V and J assignments and clone size from that table. The profile shows about 1 million clones, roughly 75% of them singletons. The CDR3 spans 15 residues. In germline, CDR1 is MDHEN, CDR2 SYDVKM. The ends lost 0 bases at V and 3 bases at J; junction bases unmatched: 3. In this sample, this clone turned up many times. Its antigen is unknown.

V usage is TRBV28 and J usage is TRBJ2-3; 7 bases line up with TRBD2. Sequenced input: memory CD4+ T cells sorted from blood. Noted subset: CD45RA-negative fraction. This clonotype was obtained from a man aged 18-30 years in good health. The CDR3 is CASSLWGGGTDTQYF. In DNA, the CDR3 is TGTGCCAGCAGTTTATGGGGCGGGGGAACAGATACGCAGTATTTT.